The 12 T cell receptor beta chains listed next were all sequenced from one sample in a study of PD-L1 blockade in urothelial cancer. Produced via immunoSEQ multiplex PCR; TCRdb's table is partial and in-frame only. The table lists just over 35,000 clones, approximately 88% of them singletons, with roughly a tenth in the top ten. The time point: peripheral blood 6 weeks after treatment start. The specimen comprised PBMCs, sampled around atezolizumab (anti-PD-L1) treatment. These receptors came from a middle-aged man with urothelial cancer.

This chain joins TRBV18 and TRBJ1-2; 9 nucleotides line up with TRBD1. Germline V gene lookup returns CDR1 KGHSH and CDR2 LQKENI. This CDR3 is 16 amino acids long. After removal of 2 bases from V and 6 bases from J, the junction contained 10 bases not matched to a gene. The DNA for the CDR3 is TGTGCCAGCTCACCAGGGACAGGGCCCGGGATAAATGGCTACACCTTC. Translation gives CASSPGTGPGINGYTF.

Here the CDR3 reads CASSGLADNEQFF. The CDR3 nucleotides read TGTGCCAGCAGTGGACTAGCGGACAATGAGCAGTTCTTC. V gene TRBV28 combines with J gene TRBJ2-1; TRBD2 matches 10 bases. The junction had 0 bases not matched to a gene; V was cut back by 5 bases and J by 5 bases. Germline CDR1 and CDR2: MDHEN and SYDVKM. The CDR3 consists of 13 residues.

The chain combines TRBV10-3 with TRBJ1-2, with D maybe TRBD1 (6 bases). Per germline, CDR1 ENHRY and CDR2 SYGVKD. Trimming pared 6 bases from V and 6 bases from J, leaving 14 bases between. The CDR3 has 13 amino acids. The CDR3 loop reads CAISVTGRDGYTF. The CDR3 region has the DNA TGTGCCATCAGCGTCACAGGGCGCGATGGCTACACCTTC.

This clone has a handful of counts. CDR3 coding DNA: TGTGCCAGTAGTATAGATCCCGGGACATTACCCGAAGCTTTCTTT. Its protein is CASSIDPGTLPEAFF. V and J are TRBV19 and TRBJ1-1; possible D gene TRBD1, 6 bases. This CDR3 has 15 amino acids. Germline CDR1 is LNHDA and CDR2 is SQIVND (reference sequence). Deletions cut 0 bases from V and 8 bases from J, with 16 bases between.

The chain couples TRBV6-6 to TRBJ2-7; perhaps TRBD1 as D (6 bases). V lost 0 bases to trimming and J lost 3 bases, with 9 bases between them. This CDR3 has 14 amino acids. Germline CDR1 MNHNY, CDR2 SVGAGI (reference sequence). CDR3 sequence (DNA): TGTGCCAGCAGTTACTCGGGACAAAGCTACGAGCAGTACTTC. The encoded protein is CASSYSGQSYEQYF.

The chain uses TRBV28 and TRBJ2-2; TRBD2 agrees at 8 bases. This CDR3 has 15 amino acids. J was trimmed by 1 base and V by 7 bases; bases with no gene match: 5. Per germline, CDR1 MDHEN and CDR2 SYDVKM. CDR3 coding DNA: TGTGCCAGCACCAGGACTAGCCGGAACACCGGGGAGCTGTTTTTT. This codes for CASTRTSRNTGELFF.

The chain couples TRBV28 to TRBJ1-2, with no clear D. Trimming stripped 4 bases from V and 4 bases from J, with 13 bases between. Germline V CDR1 and CDR2: MDHEN, SYDVKM. The CDR3 sequence is 14 residues long. CDR3 sequence reads: CASSSLVPSYGYTF. CDR3 nucleotides: TGTGCCAGCAGTTCGCTTGTTCCGAGCTATGGCTACACCTTC.

The rearrangement uses TRBV7-9 and TRBJ1-3; 7 positions match TRBD1. There are 15 residues in the CDR3. The V gene end was trimmed by 1 base and the J gene end by 3 bases; junction bases not matched to a gene: 3. Germline CDR1 and CDR2: SEHNR and FQNEAQ (reference sequence). The CDR3 bases are TGTGCCAGCAGCTTAGGGACAGGATTTGGAAACACCATATATTTT. As protein: CASSLGTGFGNTIYF. The full variable domain, in which reference TRBV7-9 and TRBJ1-3 provide the parts outside the CDR3, is DTGVSQNPRHKITKRGQNVTFRCDPISEHNRLYWYRQTLGQGPEFLTYFQNEAQLEKSRLLSDRFSAERPKGSFSTLEIQRTEQGDSAMYLCASSLGTGFGNTIYFGEGSWLTVV.

The chain couples TRBV7-9 to TRBJ2-3, with 7 bases fitting TRBD2. V lost 5 bases, J lost 0 bases, and 5 bases stayed unmatched. This CDR3 is built from 15 residues. Germline V gene data show CDR1 as SEHNR and CDR2 as FQNEAQ (reference sequence). The CDR3 spells CASSLSGISTDTQYF. In DNA form, the CDR3 reads TGTGCCAGCAGCCTCAGCGGGATCAGCACAGATACGCAGTATTTT.

The chain combines TRBV9 with TRBJ1-4; 7 nucleotides match TRBD1. Germline-derived CDR1 and CDR2 are SGDLS and YYNGEE. Losses at the gene ends were 2 bases for V and 3 bases for J; bases not matched to a gene: 7. This CDR3 spans 16 amino acids. The CDR3 nucleotides are TGTGCCAGCAGCGTTATAGGAGGGGGCCCTAATGAAAAACTGTTTTTT. This encodes CASSVIGGGPNEKLFF.

This chain connects TRBV7-9 to TRBJ2-1, with 7 bases that match TRBD2. Germline V gene lookup returns CDR1 SEHNR and CDR2 FQNEAQ (reference sequence). J was trimmed by 8 bases and V by 2 bases; bases with no gene match: 9. This CDR3 has 15 amino acids. The CDR3 sequence is CASSLTGLGAHEQFF. The CDR3 DNA reads TGTGCCAGCAGCTTAACTGGACTAGGGGCCCATGAGCAGTTCTTC.

The V and J genes are TRBV5-1 and TRBJ1-1; 9 bases agree with TRBD1. V was pared by 1 base and J by 1 base, with 8 bases of the junction left unmatched. Germline V CDR1 and CDR2: SGHRS, YFSETQ. The CDR3 covers 17 residues. CDR3 sequence reads: CASSLRGQGGRNTEAFF. CDR3 in DNA: TGCGCCAGCAGCTTGAGGGGACAGGGCGGCAGGAACACTGAAGCTTTCTTT.